The 10 T cell receptor beta chains listed next were all sequenced from one sample in a study of tumor-infiltrating lymphocytes in primary liver carcinoma. The input was approximately 0.45 ug total RNA; TCR beta cDNA was made from it with a constant-region primer. Three nested multiplex PCR rounds of slightly modified ARM-PCR generated TCR beta libraries. TRBV1-TRBV30 forward and Cbeta reverse primers drove the first two roughly 10-cycle rounds. TCRdb redid the calling of the multiplex PCR reads with MiXCR, one entry per CDR3 protein. The sample includes about 200,000 distinct CDR3 sequences, around 60% of them seen just once. Both blood RNA, taken from unsorted whole blood, and germline DNA were extracted. The source material was peripheral blood. The receptors were gathered from a woman aged 60-70 years with primary liver carcinoma and hepatitis B virus infection.

The rearrangement joins TRBV6-1 to TRBJ1-1, with D hard to call. Germline CDR1 reads MNHNS; CDR2 reads SASEGT. The CDR3 runs 16 residues. Trimming took off 5 bases at V and 0 bases at J, with 16 bases between the two ends. The CDR3 region has the DNA TGTGCCAGCAGTCCACCGGCAGGAAGGCTGAACACTGAAGCTTTCTTT. Translating gives CASSPPAGRLNTEAFF.

This chain uses TRBV6-1 with TRBJ1-3, with a tentative D call TRBD1 (6 bases). V lost 5 bases to trimming and J lost 0 bases, with 11 bases between them. The CDR3 totals 15 residues. CDR1 MNHNS and CDR2 SASEGT come from the germline V gene. The DNA for the CDR3 is TGTGCCAGCAGTAGGGACATGACCTCTGGAAACACCATATATTTT. It translates to CASSRDMTSGNTIYF.

The gene calls are TRBV7-9 and TRBJ2-1, with D tentatively TRBD2 (5 bases). Germline-derived CDR1 and CDR2 are SEHNR and FQNEAQ (reference sequence). The CDR3 totals 14 residues. V lost 7 bases to trimming and J lost 5 bases, with 15 bases between them. The CDR3 DNA reads TGTGCCAGCACCAAACTAGGTGTGCACAATGAGCAGTTCTTC. Encoded protein: CASTKLGVHNEQFF.

Of note for this clonotype: A much larger clone differs from this one at a single base, so this may be a read error. This rearrangement joins TRBV28 to TRBJ2-7; the D call may be TRBD1 or TRBD2 (5 bases each). This CDR3 spans 14 amino acids. CDR1 MDHEN and CDR2 SYDVKM come from the germline V gene. The CDR3 sequence: CASNLGQRGYGQYF. The CDR3 nucleotides read TGTGCCAGCAATTTGGGCCAGAGGGGCTACGGGCAGTACTTC. The variable domain in full, completed from reference TRBV28 and TRBJ2-7, reads DVKVTQSSRYLVKRTGEKVFLECVQDMDHENMFWYRQDPGLGLRLIYFSYDVKMKEKGDIPEGYSVSREKKERFSLILESASTNQTSMYLCASNLGQRGYGQYFGPGTRLTVT.

As to this clonotype: Possible read error: a much larger clone is one base away. This chain links TRBV12-3 or TRBV12-4 with TRBJ2-7; unclear D gene. The length of the CDR3 is 11 residues. Trimming cost V 7 bases and J 3 bases, with 7 bases left between them. The CDR3 protein is CASNLNYEQYF. In nucleotides, the CDR3 is TGTGCCAGCAATTTGAACTACGAGCAGTACTTC.

The J gene is TRBJ2-1, the V gene TRBV6-5; D assignment may be TRBD1 or TRBD2 (5 bases each). The CDR3 loop spans 11 amino acids. Trimming stripped 9 bases from V and 12 bases from J, with 15 bases between. Germline CDR1 reads MNHEY; CDR2 reads SVGAGI. CDR3 in DNA: TGTGCCAGTAAAGGGACCCATGTGCAGTTCTTC. Amino acids: CASKGTHVQFF.

Concerning this clonotype: A much larger clone is a single base away; this may be a read error. V is TRBV29-1 and J is TRBJ1-3; TRBD1 aligns across 7 bases. The CDR3 is made up of 13 amino acids. Looked up from germline, CDR1 is SQVTM and CDR2 is ANQGSEA. V lost 7 bases to trimming and J lost 3 bases; unmatched junction nucleotides: 6. The CDR3 bases are TGCAGCGCCCAAGGACAGGATGGAAACACCATATATTTT. Translated: CSAQGQDGNTIYF.

On this clonotype: Given a much more abundant clone one base away, this may be a read error. V gene TRBV6-5 combines with J gene TRBJ1-2; TRBD1 matches 7 bases. The germline V gene has CDR1 MNHEY and CDR2 SVGAGI. V was clipped by 3 bases and J by 7 bases; unmatched bases: 11. CDR3 length: 15 amino acids. CDR3 sequence: CASSYKQGRVGGYTF. In DNA form, the CDR3 reads TGTGCCAGCAGTTATAAACAGGGGCGGGTCGGTGGCTACACCTTC.

Notes on this clonotype: One end of the junction does not line up with germline, which may come from a read error. The J gene is TRBJ2-2, the V gene TRBV11-2; D gene unclear. CDR3 length equals 12 residues. Germline CDR1 is SGHAT and CDR2 is FQNNGV. The CDR3 DNA reads TGTGACAGCAGCCCAAACACCGTGGAGCTGTTTTTT. Translation gives CDSSPNTVELFF.

There are many counts of this clonotype. The CDR3 protein is CASRGLAGARNEQFF. CDR3 DNA sequence: TGTGCCAGCAGAGGCTTAGCGGGAGCACGTAATGAGCAGTTCTTC. The chain couples TRBV6-5 to TRBJ2-1, with 9 nucleotides matching TRBD2. The CDR3 contains 15 residues. Germline V gene data show CDR1 as MNHEY and CDR2 as SVGAGI. Trimming cost V 6 bases and J 7 bases; bases outside gene matches: 10.